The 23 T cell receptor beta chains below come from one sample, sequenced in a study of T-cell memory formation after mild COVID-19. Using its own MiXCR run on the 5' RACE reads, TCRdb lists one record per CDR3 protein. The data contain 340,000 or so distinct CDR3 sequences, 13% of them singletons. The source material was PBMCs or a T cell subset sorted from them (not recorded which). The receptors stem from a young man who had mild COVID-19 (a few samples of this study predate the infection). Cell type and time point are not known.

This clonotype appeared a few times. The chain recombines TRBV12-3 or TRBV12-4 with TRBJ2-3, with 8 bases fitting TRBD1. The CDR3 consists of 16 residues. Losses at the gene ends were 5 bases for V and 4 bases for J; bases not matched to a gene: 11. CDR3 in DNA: TGTGCCAGCAGTCCGAATCGGACAGGGACCGCAGATACGCAGTATTTT. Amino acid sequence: CASSPNRTGTADTQYF.

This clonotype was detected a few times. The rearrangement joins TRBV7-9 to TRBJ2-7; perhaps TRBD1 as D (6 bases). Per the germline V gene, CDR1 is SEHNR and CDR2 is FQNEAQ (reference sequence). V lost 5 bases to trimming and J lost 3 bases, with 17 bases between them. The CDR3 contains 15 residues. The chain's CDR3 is CASSQWVTGDYEQYF. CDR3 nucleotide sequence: TGTGCCAGCAGCCAATGGGTGACAGGCGACTACGAGCAGTACTTC.

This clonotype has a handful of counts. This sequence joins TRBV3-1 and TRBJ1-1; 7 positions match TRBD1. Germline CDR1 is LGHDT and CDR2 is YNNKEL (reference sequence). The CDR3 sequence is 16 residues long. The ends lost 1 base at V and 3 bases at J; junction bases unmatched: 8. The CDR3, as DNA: TGTGCCAGCAGCCAAGGTCGGGCAGGGGGGGACACTGAAGCTTTCTTT. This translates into CASSQGRAGGDTEAFF.

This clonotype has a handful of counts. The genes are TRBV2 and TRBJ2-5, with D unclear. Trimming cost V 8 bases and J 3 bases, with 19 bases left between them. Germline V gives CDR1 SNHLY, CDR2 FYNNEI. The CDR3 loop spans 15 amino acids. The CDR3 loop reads CASCSRIRIEETQYF. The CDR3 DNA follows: TGTGCCAGCTGTAGCAGGATTCGTATCGAAGAGACCCAGTACTTC.

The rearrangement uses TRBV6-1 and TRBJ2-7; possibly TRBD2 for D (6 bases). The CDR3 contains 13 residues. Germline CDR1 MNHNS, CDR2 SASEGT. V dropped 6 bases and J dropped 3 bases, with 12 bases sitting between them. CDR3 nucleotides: TGTGCCAGCAGCGCGCTCGGGGGCTACGAGCAGTACGTC. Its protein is CASSALGGYEQYV.

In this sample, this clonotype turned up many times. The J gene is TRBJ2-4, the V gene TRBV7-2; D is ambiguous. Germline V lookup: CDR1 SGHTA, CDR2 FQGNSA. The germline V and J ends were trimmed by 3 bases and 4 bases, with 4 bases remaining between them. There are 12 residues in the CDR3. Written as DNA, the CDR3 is TGTGCCAGCAGCTTCCCGAAAAACATTCAGTACTTC. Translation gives CASSFPKNIQYF.

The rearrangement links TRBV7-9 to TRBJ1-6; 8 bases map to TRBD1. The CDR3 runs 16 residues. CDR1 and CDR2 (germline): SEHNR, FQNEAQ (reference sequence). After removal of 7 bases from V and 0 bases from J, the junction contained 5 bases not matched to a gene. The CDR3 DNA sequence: TGTGCCAGCACCCAGGGGGCCCGCTCCTATAATTCACCCCTCCACTTT. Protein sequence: CASTQGARSYNSPLHF.

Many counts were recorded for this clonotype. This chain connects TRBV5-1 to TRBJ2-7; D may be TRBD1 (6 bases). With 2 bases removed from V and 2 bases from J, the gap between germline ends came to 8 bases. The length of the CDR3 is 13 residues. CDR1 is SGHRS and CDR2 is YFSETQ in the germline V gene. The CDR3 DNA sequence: TGCGCCAGCAGCTTCGGACAGCCCTACGAGCAGTACTTC. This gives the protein CASSFGQPYEQYF.

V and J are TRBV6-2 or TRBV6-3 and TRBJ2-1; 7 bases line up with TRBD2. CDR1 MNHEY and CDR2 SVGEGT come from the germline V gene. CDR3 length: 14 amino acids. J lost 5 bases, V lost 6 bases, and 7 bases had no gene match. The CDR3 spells CASSHWGGHNEQFF. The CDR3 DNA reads TGTGCCAGCAGCCATTGGGGGGGTCACAATGAGCAGTTCTTC.

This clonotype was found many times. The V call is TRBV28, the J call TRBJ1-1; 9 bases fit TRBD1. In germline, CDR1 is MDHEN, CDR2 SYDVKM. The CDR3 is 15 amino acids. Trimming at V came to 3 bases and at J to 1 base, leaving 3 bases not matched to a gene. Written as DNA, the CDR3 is TGTGCCAGCAGTTTCTTGGACAGGGGGAACACTGAAGCTTTCTTT. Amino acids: CASSFLDRGNTEAFF.

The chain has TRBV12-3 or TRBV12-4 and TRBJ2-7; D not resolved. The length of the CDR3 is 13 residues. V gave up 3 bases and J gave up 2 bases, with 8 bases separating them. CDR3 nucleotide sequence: TGTGCCAGCAGTTTGCACGGTACCTACGAGCAGTACTTC. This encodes CASSLHGTYEQYF.

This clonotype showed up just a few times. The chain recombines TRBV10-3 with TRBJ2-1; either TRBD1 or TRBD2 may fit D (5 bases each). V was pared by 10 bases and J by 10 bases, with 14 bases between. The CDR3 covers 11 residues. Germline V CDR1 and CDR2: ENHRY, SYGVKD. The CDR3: CATRDRGEQFF. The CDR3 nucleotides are TGTGCCACCCGGGACCGGGGCGAGCAGTTCTTC.

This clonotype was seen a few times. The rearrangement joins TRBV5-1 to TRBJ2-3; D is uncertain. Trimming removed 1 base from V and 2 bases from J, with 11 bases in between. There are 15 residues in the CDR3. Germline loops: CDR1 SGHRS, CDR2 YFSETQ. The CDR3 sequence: CASSLRTRDTDTQYF. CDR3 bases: TGCGCCAGCAGCTTGAGGACCCGCGACACAGATACGCAGTATTTT.

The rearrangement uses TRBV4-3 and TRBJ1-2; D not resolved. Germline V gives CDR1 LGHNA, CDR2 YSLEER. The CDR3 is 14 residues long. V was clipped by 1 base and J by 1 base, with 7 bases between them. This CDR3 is CASSQGRYNYGYTF. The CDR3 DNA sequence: TGCGCCAGCAGCCAAGGTCGATATAACTATGGCTACACCTTC.

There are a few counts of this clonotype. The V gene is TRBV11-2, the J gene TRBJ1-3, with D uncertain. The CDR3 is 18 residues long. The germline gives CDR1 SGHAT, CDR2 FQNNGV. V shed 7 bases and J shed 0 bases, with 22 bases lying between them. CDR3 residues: CASTNIGSTTFSGNTIYF. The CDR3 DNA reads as TGTGCCAGCACCAACATAGGGAGTACGACTTTCTCTGGAAACACCATATATTTT.

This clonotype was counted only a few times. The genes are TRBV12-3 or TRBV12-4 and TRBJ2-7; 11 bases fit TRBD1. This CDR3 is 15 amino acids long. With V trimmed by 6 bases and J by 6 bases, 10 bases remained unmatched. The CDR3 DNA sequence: TGTGCCAGCAGATTAACCGGGACAGGGGGTGGCGAGCAGTACTTC. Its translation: CASRLTGTGGGEQYF.

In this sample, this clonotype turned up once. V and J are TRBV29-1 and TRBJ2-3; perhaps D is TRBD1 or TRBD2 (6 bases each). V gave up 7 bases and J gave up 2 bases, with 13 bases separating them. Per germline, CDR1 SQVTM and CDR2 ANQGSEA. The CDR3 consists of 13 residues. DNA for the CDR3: TGCAGCGGCTTGGGGGGCCCCACAGATACGCAGTATTTT. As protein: CSGLGGPTDTQYF.

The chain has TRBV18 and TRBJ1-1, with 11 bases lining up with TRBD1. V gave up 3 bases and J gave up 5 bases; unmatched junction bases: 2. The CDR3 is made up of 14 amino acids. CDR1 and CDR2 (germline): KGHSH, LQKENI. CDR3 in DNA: TGTGCCAGCTCACCGGGACAGGGGGAAACTGAAGCTTTCTTT. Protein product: CASSPGQGETEAFF.

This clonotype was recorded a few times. The CDR3 region has the DNA TGTGCCAGCTCCCCAGCAGGGGGGACTGAAGCTTTCTTT. Its protein is CASSPAGGTEAFF. This chain joins TRBV18 and TRBJ1-1; 7 positions agree with TRBD1. J was trimmed by 5 bases and V by 6 bases; bases with no gene match: 6. This CDR3 spans 13 amino acids. Germline V CDR1 and CDR2: KGHSH, LQKENI.

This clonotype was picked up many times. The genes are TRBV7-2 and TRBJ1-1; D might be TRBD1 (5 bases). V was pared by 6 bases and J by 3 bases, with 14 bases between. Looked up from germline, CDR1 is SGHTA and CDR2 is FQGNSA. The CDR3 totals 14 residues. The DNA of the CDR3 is TGTGCCAGCAGTCAGTTCGGGGCGGACACTGAAGCTTTCTTT. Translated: CASSQFGADTEAFF.

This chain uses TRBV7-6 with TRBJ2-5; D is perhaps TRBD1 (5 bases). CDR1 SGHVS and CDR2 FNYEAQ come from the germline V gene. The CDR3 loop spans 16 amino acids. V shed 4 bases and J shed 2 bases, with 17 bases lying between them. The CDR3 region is CASSSRIWGTQETQYF. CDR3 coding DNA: TGTGCCAGCAGCTCCCGGATCTGGGGCACACAAGAGACCCAGTACTTC.

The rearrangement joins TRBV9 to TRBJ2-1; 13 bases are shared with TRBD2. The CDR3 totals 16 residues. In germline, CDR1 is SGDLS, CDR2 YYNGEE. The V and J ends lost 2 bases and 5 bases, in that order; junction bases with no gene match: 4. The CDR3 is CASSVQGLAGNNEQFF. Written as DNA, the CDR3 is TGTGCCAGCAGCGTTCAGGGACTAGCGGGGAACAATGAGCAGTTCTTC.

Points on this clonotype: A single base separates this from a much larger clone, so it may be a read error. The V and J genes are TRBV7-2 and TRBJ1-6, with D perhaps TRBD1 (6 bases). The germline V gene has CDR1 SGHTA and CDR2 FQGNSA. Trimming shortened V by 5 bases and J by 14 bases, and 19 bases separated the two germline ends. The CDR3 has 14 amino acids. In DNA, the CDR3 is TGTGCCAGCAGCGTAGGAGGGGGAATCCCCACCCTCCACTTT. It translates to CASSVGGGIPTLHF. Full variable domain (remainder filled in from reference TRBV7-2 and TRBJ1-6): GAGVSQSPSNKVTEKGKDVELRCDPISGHTALYWYRQSLGQGLEFLIYFQGNSAPDKSGLPSDRFSAERTGGSVSTLTIQRTQQEDSAVYLCASSVGGGIPTLHFGNGTRLTVT.